This TCR beta chain was documented in a study of shared clonotypes between healthy human individuals. Trimming removed 3 bases at V and 4 bases at J, with 9 bases between. The CDR3 extends over 14 amino acids. The germline gives CDR1 SEHNR, CDR2 FQNEAQ (reference sequence). In the original workflow: Filtering differed for immunoSEQ, which gave only junction sequences without quality scores. Sequenced by immunoSEQ multiplex PCR; TCRdb stores in-frame clones only, minus some. V and J calls and clone size are those listed in that table; D and trimming were worked out from the DNA. This sample has 450,000 to 500,000 clones; less than 80% occur once, and the top ten carry roughly 12%. Notes on the study in general: How much donors shared clonotypes was expected to be affected by sequencing depth.

On this clone: The antigen remains unidentified.

The V call is TRBV7-9, the J call TRBJ1-4, with a tentative D call TRBD1 (6 bases). Sequencing input: PBMCs. The receptor's source is a woman aged 40 to 50 in good health. Some clones in this sample may be carry-over from other donors' samples. CDR3 sequence: CASSFSQGNEKLFF. The CDR3, as DNA: TGTGCCAGCAGCTTCTCACAGGGTAATGAAAAACTGTTTTTT.